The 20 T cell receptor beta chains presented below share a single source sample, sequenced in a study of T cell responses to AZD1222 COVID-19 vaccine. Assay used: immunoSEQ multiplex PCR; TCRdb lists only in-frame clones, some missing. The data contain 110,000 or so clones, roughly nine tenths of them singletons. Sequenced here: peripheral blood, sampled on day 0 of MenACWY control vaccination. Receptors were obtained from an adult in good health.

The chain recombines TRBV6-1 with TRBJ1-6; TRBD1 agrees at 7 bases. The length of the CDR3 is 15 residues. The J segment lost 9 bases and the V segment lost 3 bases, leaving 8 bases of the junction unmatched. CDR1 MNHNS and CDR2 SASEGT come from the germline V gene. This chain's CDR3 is CASSEGGTASSPLHF. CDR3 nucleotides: TGTGCCAGCAGTGAGGGGGGGACAGCATCTTCACCCCTCCACTTT.

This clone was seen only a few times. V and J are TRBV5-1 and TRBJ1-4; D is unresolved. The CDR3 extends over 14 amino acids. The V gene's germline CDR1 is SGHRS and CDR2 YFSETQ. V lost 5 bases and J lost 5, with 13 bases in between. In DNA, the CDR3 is TGCGCCAGCAGACGGGAGGGAGGGAATGAAAAACTGTTTTTT. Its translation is CASRREGGNEKLFF.

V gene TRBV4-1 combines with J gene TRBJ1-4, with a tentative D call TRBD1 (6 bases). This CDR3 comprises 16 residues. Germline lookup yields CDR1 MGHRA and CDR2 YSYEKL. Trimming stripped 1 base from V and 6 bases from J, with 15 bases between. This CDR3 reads CASSQVVGRGDEKLFF. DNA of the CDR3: TGCGCCAGCAGCCAAGTTGTCGGGAGGGGGGATGAAAAACTGTTTTTT.

CDR3: CALSAGGYEQYF. The DNA for the CDR3 is TGTGCCTTATCGGCAGGGGGGTACGAGCAGTACTTC. The chain is built from TRBV30 and TRBJ2-7; D may be TRBD1 (7 bases). Trimming stripped 7 bases from V and 4 bases from J, with 14 bases between. Germline V lookup: CDR1 GTSNPN, CDR2 SVGIG (reference sequence). CDR3 size: 12 residues. The entire variable domain, with the rest obtained from reference TRBV30 and TRBJ2-7, is as follows: SQTIHQWPATLVQPVGSPLSLECTVEGTSNPNLYWYRQAAGRGLQLLFYSVGIGQISSEVPQNLSASRPQDRQFILSSKKLLLSDSGFYLCALSAGGYEQYFGPGTRLTVT.

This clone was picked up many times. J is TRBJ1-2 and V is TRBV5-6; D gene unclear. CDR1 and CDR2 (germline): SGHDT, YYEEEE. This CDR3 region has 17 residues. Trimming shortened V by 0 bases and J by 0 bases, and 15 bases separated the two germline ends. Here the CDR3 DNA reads TGTGCCAGCAGCTTGGACAGTGATCTACTAGCTAACTATGGCTACACCTTC. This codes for CASSLDSDLLANYGYTF. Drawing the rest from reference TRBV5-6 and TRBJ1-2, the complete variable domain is DAGVTQSPTHLIKTRGQQVTLRCSPKSGHDTVSWYQQALGQGPQFIFQYYEEEERQRGNFPDRFSGHQFPNYSSELNVNALLLGDSALYLCASSLDSDLLANYGYTFGSGTRLTVV.

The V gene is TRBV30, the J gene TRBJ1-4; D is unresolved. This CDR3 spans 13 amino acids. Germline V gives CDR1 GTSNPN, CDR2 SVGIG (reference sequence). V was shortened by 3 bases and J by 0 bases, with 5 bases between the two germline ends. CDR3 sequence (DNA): TGTGCCTGGAGCCGGTCAACTAATGAAAAACTGTTTTTT. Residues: CAWSRSTNEKLFF.

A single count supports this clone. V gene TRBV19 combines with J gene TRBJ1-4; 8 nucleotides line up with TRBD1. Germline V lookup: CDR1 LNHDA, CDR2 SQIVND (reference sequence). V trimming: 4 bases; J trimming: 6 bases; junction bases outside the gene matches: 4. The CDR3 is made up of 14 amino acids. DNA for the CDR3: TGTGCCAGTAGTAACGGACAGGGTGATGAAAAACTGTTTTTT. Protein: CASSNGQGDEKLFF.

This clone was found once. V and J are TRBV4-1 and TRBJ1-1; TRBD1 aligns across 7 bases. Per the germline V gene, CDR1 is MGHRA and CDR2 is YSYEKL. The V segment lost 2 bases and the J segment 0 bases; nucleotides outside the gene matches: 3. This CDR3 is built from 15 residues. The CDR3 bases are TGCGCCAGCAGCCAAACGACAGGGTTGAACACTGAAGCTTTCTTT. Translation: CASSQTTGLNTEAFF.

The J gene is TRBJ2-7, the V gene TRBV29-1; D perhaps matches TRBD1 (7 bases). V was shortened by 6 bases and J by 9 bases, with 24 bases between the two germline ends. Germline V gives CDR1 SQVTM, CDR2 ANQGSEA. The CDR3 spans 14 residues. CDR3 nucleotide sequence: TGCAGCGTCCCGGGACAGCCTGGGGGGTATGGGCAGTACTTC. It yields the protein CSVPGQPGGYGQYF.

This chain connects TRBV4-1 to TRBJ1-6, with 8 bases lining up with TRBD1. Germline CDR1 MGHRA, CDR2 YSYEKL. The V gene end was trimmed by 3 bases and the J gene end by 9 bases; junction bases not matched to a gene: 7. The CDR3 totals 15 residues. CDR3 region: CASSHGQGGISPLHF. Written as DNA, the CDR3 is TGCGCCAGCAGCCATGGACAGGGTGGGATTTCACCCCTCCACTTT.

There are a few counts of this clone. The CDR3 nucleotides are TGTGCCAGCAGCTTCTACAGGGGGCTGTTGAACACTGAAGCTTTCTTT. Translation gives CASSFYRGLLNTEAFF. The rearrangement uses TRBV5-6 and TRBJ1-1, with TRBD1 matching 9 bases. The CDR3 extends over 16 amino acids. Germline loops: CDR1 SGHDT, CDR2 YYEEEE. V lost 2 bases, J lost 0 bases, and 5 bases stayed unmatched. Looking up the rest from reference TRBV5-6 and TRBJ1-1 gives the full variable domain: DAGVTQSPTHLIKTRGQQVTLRCSPKSGHDTVSWYQQALGQGPQFIFQYYEEEERQRGNFPDRFSGHQFPNYSSELNVNALLLGDSALYLCASSFYRGLLNTEAFFGQGTRLTVV.

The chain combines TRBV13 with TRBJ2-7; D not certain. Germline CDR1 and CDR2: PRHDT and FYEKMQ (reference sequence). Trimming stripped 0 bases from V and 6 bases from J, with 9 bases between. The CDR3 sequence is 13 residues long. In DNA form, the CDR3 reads TGTGCCAGCAGCTTAGGATACTCCGGCGAGCAGTACTTC. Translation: CASSLGYSGEQYF.

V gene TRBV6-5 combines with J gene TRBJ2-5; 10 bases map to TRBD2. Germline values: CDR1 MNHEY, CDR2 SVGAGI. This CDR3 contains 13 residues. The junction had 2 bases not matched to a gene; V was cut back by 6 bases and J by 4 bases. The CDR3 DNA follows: TGTGCCAGCAGCCTAGCGGGGGTAGAGACCCAGTACTTC. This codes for CASSLAGVETQYF.

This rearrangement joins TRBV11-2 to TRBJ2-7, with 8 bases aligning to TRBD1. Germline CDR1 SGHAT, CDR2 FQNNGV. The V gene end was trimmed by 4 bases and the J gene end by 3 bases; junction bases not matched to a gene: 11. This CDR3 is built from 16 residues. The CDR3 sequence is CASSSQVDREIYEQYF. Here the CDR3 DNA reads TGTGCCAGCAGCTCGCAGGTGGACAGGGAGATCTACGAGCAGTACTTC.

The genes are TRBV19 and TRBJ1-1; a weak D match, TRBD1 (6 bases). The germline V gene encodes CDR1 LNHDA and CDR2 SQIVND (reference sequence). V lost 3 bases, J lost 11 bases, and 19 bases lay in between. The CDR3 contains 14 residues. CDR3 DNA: TGTGCCAGTAGTATTGCAGGGGAGGGCCGAGGGGCTTTCTTT. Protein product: CASSIAGEGRGAFF.

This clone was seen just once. This CDR3 is CASSSDRVAFF. The CDR3 region has the DNA TGTGCCAGCAGCTCGGACAGGGTTGCTTTCTTT. V usage is TRBV7-9 and J usage is TRBJ1-1; TRBD1 aligns across 8 bases. CDR3 length: 11 amino acids. V shed 4 bases and J 11 bases; nucleotides not matched to a gene: 3. Looked up from germline, CDR1 is SEHNR and CDR2 is FQNEAQ (reference sequence).

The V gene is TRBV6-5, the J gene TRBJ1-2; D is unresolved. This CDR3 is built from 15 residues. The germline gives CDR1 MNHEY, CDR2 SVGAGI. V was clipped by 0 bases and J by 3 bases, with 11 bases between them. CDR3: CASSYSSGSHYGYTF. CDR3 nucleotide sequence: TGTGCCAGCAGTTACTCATCCGGGTCACACTATGGCTACACCTTC.

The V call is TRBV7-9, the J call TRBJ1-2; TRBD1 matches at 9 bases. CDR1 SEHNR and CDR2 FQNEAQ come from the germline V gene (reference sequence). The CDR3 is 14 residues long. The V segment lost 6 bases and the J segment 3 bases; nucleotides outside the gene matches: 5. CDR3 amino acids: CASSRTGGDYGYTF. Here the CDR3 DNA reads TGTGCCAGCAGTCGTACAGGGGGCGACTATGGCTACACCTTC.

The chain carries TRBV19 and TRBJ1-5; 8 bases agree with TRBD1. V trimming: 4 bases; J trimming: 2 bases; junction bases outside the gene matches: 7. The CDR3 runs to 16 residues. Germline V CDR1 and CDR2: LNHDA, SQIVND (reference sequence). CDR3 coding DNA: TGTGCCAGTAGTAATCCGGGACAGGCAGGCAATCAGCCCCAGCATTTT. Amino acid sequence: CASSNPGQAGNQPQHF.

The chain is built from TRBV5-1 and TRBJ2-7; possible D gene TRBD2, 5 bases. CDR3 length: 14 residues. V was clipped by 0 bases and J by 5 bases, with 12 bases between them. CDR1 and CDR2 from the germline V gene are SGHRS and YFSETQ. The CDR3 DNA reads TGCGCCAGCAGCTTGGCCCGGGGAATCAACGAGCAGTACTTC. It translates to CASSLARGINEQYF.